One sample yielded the 4 T cell receptor beta chains listed below, sequenced in a study of control samples from healthy donors and cancer patients (TCRdb year 2020). Libraries came from the immunoSEQ multiplex PCR assay. This immuneACCESS table, as held by TCRdb, lists in-frame sequences with V and J called but not all clones. Of the missing ones, under half trace to an unresolved V gene in checked studies; the others have no known cause. The sample table records about 20,000 clones; approximately 90% of these occur just once. About a tenth of the sample is in the top ten clones. Sequencing input: PBMCs. These receptors were collected from a woman between 55 and 75 years old with head and neck cancer.

The rearrangement joins TRBV6-1 to TRBJ1-2, with D possibly TRBD1 on 6 matching bases. CDR1 MNHNS and CDR2 SASEGT come from the germline V gene. Trimming pared 1 base from V and 2 bases from J, leaving 11 bases between. The CDR3 covers 15 residues. The CDR3 coding sequence is TGTGCCAGCAGTGAAGAGACAGGCCCCAACTATGGCTACACCTTC. Its translation: CASSEETGPNYGYTF.

This clone is a singleton in its sample. This chain connects TRBV6-6 to TRBJ2-6; unclear D gene. Germline V gene sequence: CDR1 MNHNY, CDR2 SVGAGI (reference sequence). V lost 4 bases, J lost 0 bases, and 7 bases lay in between. This CDR3 spans 15 amino acids. This CDR3 is CASSFIISGANVLTF. Written as DNA, the CDR3 is TGTGCCAGCAGTTTTATTATCTCTGGGGCCAACGTCCTGACTTTC.

The rearrangement joins TRBV28 to TRBJ2-7; 11 bases are a match to TRBD1. The CDR3 sequence is 15 residues long. V gave up 6 bases and J gave up 6 bases; unmatched junction bases: 10. Germline CDR1 MDHEN, CDR2 SYDVKM. The CDR3 bases are TGTGCCAGCAGACCTCCCCGGACAGGGGGCGCCGAGCAGTACTTC. Residues: CASRPPRTGGAEQYF.

The chain recombines TRBV18 with TRBJ2-2; D is possibly TRBD1 or TRBD2 (5 bases each). Germline CDR1 and CDR2: KGHSH and LQKENI. This CDR3 region has 14 residues. V lost 3 bases and J lost 5, with 10 bases in between. Here the CDR3 reads CASSPRGVTGELFF. The DNA for the CDR3 is TGTGCCAGCTCACCGAGGGGAGTGACCGGGGAGCTGTTTTTT.